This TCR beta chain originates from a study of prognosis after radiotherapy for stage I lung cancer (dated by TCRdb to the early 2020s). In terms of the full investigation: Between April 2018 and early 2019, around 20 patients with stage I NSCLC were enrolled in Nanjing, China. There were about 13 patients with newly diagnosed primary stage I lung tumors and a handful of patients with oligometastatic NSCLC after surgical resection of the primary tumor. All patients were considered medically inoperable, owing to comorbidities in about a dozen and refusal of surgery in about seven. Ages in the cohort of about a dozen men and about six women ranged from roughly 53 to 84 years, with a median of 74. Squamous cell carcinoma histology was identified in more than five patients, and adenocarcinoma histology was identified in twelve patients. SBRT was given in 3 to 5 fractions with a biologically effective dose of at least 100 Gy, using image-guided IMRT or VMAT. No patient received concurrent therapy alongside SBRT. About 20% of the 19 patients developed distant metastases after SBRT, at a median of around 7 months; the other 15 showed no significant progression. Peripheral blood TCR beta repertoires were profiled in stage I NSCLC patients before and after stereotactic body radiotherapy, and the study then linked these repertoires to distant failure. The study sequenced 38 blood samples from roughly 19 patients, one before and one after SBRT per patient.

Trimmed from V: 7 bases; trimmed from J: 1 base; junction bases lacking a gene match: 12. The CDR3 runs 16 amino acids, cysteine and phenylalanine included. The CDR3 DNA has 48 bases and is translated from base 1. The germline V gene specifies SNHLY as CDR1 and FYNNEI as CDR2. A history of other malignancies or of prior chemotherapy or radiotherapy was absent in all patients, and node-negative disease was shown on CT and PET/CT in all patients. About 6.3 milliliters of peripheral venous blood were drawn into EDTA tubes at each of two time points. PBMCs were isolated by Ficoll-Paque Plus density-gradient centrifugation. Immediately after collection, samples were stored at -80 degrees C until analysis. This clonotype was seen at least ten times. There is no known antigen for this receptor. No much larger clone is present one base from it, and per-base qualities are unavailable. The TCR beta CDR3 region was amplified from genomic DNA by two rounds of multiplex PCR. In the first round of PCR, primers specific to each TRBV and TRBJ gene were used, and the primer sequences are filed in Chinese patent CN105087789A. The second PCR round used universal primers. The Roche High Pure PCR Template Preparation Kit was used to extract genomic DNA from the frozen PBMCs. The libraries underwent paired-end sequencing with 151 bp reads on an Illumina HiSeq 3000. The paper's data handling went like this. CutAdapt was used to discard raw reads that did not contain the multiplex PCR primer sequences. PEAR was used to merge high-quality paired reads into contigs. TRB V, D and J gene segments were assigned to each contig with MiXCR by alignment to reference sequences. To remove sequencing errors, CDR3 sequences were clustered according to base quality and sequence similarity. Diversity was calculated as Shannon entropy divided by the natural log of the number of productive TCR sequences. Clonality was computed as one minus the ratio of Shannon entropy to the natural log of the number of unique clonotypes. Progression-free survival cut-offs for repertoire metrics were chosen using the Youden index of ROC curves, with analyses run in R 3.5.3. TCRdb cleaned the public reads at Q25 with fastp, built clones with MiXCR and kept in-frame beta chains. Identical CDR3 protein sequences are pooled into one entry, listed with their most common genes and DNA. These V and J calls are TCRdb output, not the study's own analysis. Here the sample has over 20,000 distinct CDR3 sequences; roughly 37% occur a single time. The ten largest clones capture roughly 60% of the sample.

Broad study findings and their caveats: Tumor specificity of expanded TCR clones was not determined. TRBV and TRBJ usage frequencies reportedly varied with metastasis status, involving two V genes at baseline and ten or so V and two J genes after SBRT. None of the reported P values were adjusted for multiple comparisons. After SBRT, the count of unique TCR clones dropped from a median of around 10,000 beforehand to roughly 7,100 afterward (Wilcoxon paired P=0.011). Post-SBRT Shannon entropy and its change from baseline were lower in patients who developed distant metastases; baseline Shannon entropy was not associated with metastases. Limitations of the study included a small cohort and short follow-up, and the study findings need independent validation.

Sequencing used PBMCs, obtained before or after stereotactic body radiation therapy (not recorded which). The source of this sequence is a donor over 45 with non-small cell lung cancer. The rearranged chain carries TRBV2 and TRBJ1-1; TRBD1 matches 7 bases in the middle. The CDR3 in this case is CASKNRGSSPNTEAFF. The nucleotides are TGTGCCAGCAAAAACAGGGGCTCCTCGCCGAACACTGAAGCTTTCTTT.